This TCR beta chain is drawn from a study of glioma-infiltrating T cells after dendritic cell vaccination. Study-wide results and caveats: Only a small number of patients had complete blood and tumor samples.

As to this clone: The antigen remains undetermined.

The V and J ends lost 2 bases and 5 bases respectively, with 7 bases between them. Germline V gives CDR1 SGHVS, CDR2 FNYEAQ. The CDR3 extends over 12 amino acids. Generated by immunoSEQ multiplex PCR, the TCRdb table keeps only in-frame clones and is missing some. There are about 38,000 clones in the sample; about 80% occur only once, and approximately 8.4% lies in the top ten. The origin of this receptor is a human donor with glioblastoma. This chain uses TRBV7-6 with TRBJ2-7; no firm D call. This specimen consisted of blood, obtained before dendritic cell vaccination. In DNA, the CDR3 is TGTGCCAGCAGCTTACTGGCCGACGAGCAGTACTTC. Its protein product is CASSLLADEQYF.